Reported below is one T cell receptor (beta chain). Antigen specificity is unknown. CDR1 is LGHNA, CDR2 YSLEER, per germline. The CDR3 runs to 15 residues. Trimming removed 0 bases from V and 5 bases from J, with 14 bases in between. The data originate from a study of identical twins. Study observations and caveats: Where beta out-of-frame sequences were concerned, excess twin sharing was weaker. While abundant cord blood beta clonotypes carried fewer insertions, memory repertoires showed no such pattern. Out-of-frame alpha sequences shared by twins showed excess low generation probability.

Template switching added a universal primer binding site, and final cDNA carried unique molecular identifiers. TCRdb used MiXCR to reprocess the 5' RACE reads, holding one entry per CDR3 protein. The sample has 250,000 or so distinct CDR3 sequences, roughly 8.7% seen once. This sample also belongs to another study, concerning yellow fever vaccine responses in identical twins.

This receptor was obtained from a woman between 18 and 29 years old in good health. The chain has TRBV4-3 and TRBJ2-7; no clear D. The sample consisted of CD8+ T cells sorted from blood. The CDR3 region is CASSQEYRVVDEQYF. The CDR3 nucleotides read TGCGCCAGCAGCCAAGAATACCGGGTAGTCGACGAGCAGTACTTC.